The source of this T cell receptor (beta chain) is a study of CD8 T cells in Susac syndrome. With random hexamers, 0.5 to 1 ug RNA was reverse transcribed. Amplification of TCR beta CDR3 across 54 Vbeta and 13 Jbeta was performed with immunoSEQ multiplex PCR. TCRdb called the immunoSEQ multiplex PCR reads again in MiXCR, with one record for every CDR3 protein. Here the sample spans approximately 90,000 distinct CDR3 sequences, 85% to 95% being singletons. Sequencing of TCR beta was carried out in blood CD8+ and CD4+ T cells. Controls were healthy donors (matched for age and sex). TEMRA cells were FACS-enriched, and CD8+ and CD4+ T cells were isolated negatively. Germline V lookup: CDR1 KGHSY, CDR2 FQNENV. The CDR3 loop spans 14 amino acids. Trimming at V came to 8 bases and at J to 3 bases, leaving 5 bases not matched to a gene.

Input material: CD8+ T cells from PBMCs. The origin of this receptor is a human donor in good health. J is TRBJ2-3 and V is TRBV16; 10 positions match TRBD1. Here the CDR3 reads CASRDRGLTDTQYF. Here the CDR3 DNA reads TGTGCCAGCCGAGACAGGGGGCTGACAGATACGCAGTATTTT. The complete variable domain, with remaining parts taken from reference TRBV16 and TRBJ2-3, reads GEEVAQTPKHLVRGEGQKAKLYCAPIKGHSYVFWYQQVLKNEFKFLISFQNENVFDETGMPKERFSAKCLPNSPCSLEIQATKLEDSAVYFCASRDRGLTDTQYFGPGTRLTVL.